Each of the 9 T cell receptor beta chains below was sequenced from the same sample in a study of T cell repertoires in cytomegalovirus infection. TCRdb re-analysed the reads in MiXCR, keeping a single row per CDR3 protein. This repertoire shows roughly 250,000 distinct CDR3 sequences, about 23% found once; its top ten account for about 18%. The sample was CD8+ T cells from PBMCs. Receptors originate from a human donor in good health (CMV status not recorded). Some clones in this sample may be carry-over from other donors' samples.

Only a few counts were recorded for this clonotype. The chain is built from TRBV5-1 and TRBJ2-7; 7 bases map to TRBD2. The CDR3 spans 14 residues. With V trimmed by 7 bases and J by 1 base, 8 bases remained unmatched. Germline loops: CDR1 SGHRS, CDR2 YFSETQ. CDR3: CASGRDGRSYEQYF. CDR3 DNA sequence: TGCGCCAGCGGGAGGGACGGTCGGTCCTACGAGCAGTACTTC. Full variable domain (missing parts from reference TRBV5-1 and TRBJ2-7): KAGVTQTPRYLIKTRGQQVTLSCSPISGHRSVSWYQQTPGQGLQFLFEYFSETQRNKGNFPGRFSGRQFSNSRSEMNVSTLELGDSALYLCASGRDGRSYEQYFGPGTRLTVT.

This CDR3 reads CASTDPSSNEQFF. The CDR3 DNA reads TGTGCCAGCACGGACCCTTCGTCCAATGAGCAGTTCTTC. The J gene is TRBJ2-1, the V gene TRBV9; D ambiguous. CDR1 is SGDLS and CDR2 is YYNGEE in the germline V gene. CDR3 length: 13 residues. V dropped 6 bases and J dropped 6 bases, with 13 bases sitting between them.

The table lists this clonotype with a few counts. The chain employs TRBV27 and TRBJ1-2, with 8 bases aligning to TRBD1. Germline CDR1 is MNHEY and CDR2 is SMNVEV (reference sequence). The CDR3 spans 15 residues. Trimming removed 0 bases from V and 4 bases from J; junction bases left unmatched: 4. The CDR3 DNA reads TGTGCCAGCAGTTTATCGGCAGGGGGCAGCTATGGCTACACCTTC. It yields the protein CASSLSAGGSYGYTF.

V usage is TRBV2 and J usage is TRBJ2-7, with D perhaps matching TRBD1 or TRBD2 (5 bases each). With 3 bases removed from V and 5 bases from J, the gap between germline ends came to 8 bases. Germline V gene lookup returns CDR1 SNHLY and CDR2 FYNNEI. The CDR3 covers 12 residues. CDR3 DNA sequence: TGTGCCAGCAGTGACATGGGGGACGAGCAGTACTTC. Residues: CASSDMGDEQYF.

The chain couples TRBV29-1 to TRBJ2-7; 8 bases agree with TRBD1. The trim removed 6 bases at V and 6 bases at J, leaving 7 bases unmatched. CDR3 size: 12 residues. CDR1 is SQVTM, CDR2 ANQGSEA, per germline. The CDR3 coding sequence is TGCAGCGTGCCGGGACAGGCCTCCGAGCAGTACTTC. Translation gives CSVPGQASEQYF.

The chain combines TRBV19 with TRBJ1-1; D is unclear. Germline CDR1 reads LNHDA; CDR2 reads SQIVND (reference sequence). CDR3 length equals 12 residues. Trimming took off 6 bases at V and 5 bases at J, with 10 bases between the two ends. The CDR3 loop reads CASRVGWTEAFF. Here the CDR3 DNA reads TGTGCCAGTAGGGTAGGCTGGACTGAAGCTTTCTTT.

The rearrangement uses TRBV6-5 and TRBJ2-3; 8 bases line up with TRBD1. Germline loops: CDR1 MNHEY, CDR2 SVGAGI. The J segment lost 1 base and the V segment lost 2 bases, leaving 5 bases of the junction unmatched. The CDR3 contains 16 residues. The CDR3 protein is CASSYPPGQGTDTQYF. The CDR3 nucleotides read TGTGCCAGCAGTTACCCCCCGGGACAGGGCACAGATACGCAGTATTTT.

This clonotype was picked up many times. The chain employs TRBV6-5 and TRBJ1-1, with a weak D call TRBD1 (5 bases). The V gene lost 2 bases and the J gene lost 1 base, with 8 bases spanning the gap. This CDR3 has 14 residues. The germline gives CDR1 MNHEY, CDR2 SVGAGI. CDR3 DNA sequence: TGTGCCAGCAGTTACGGGGCCGCGAACACTGAAGCTTTCTTT. Its translation: CASSYGAANTEAFF.

The chain uses TRBV3-1 and TRBJ2-3; 9 bases agree with TRBD1. The V and J ends lost 0 bases and 2 bases, in that order; junction bases with no gene match: 9. This CDR3 is 18 amino acids long. Germline CDR1 and CDR2: LGHDT and YNNKEL (reference sequence). Here the CDR3 DNA reads TGTGCCAGCAGCCAAGATCAGGTTGGGACAGGGACCACAGATACGCAGTATTTT. Protein product: CASSQDQVGTGTTDTQYF.